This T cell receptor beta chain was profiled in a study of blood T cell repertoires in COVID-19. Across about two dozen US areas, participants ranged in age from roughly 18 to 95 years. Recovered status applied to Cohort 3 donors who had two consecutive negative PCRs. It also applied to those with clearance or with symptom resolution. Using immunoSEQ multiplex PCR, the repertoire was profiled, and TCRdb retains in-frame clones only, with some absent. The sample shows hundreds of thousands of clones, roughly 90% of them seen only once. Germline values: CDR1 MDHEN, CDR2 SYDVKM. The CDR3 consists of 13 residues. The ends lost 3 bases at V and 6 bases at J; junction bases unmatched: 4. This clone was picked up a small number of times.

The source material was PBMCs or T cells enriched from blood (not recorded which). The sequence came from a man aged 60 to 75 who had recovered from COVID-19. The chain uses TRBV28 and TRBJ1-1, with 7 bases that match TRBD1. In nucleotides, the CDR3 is TGTGCCAGCAGTTTGAGGGGGCAGGCTGAAGCTTTCTTT. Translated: CASSLRGQAEAFF.